This TCR beta chain was identified during a study of cytomegalovirus exposure and HLA in healthy donors. 13 Jbeta primers and 60 Vbeta primers were used for the PCR. Clones were sequenced by immunoSEQ multiplex PCR, and TCRdb holds only the in-frame ones, with some missing. The sample includes about 60,000 clones, around 80% of them seen just once. The CDR3 length is 15 residues. V lost 5 bases, J lost 1 base, and 14 bases lay in between. The germline gives CDR1 SEHNR, CDR2 FQNEAQ (reference sequence). This sequence originates from a woman in her 30s in good health and CMV-seronegative. J is TRBJ1-2 and V is TRBV7-9; D is perhaps TRBD1 (6 bases). The sample taken for sequencing was PBMCs. CDR3 nucleotides: TGTGCCAGCAGCCAGCCGGGCAGGGGTAACTATGGCTACACCTTC. Its protein product is CASSQPGRGNYGYTF.